This T cell receptor (beta chain) is drawn from a study of cytomegalovirus exposure and HLA in healthy donors. Comments on this clone: Its antigen remains unknown.

The PCR used 60 Vbeta and 13 Jbeta primers. The assay was immunoSEQ multiplex PCR, and TCRdb's table has in-frame clones only and misses some. The sample gives about 160,000 clones, under 85% of which show up once; roughly 1.4% is in the top ten. CDR3 length: 14 amino acids. CDR1 is SGHRS and CDR2 is YFSETQ in the germline V gene. V dropped 0 bases and J dropped 6; count of bases not matched to a gene: 4. Findings and limits, study-wide: Researchers reportedly found TCR beta sequences accurately predicted most subjects' HLA-A and HLA-B alleles.

Though nominally healthy at sampling, donors likely had unrecorded immune exposures. This clonotype originated in a woman in her 30s in good health and CMV-seronegative. The V call is TRBV5-1, the J call TRBJ1-2, with 8 nucleotides matching TRBD1. The sample consisted of PBMCs. The CDR3 DNA is TGCGCCAGCAGCTTGGAGGCAGGGGGCGATGGCTACACCTTC. It specifies CASSLEAGGDGYTF.